The rows below give T cell receptor beta chains drawn from one sample of a study of T cell responses to AZD1222 COVID-19 vaccine. Libraries were prepared by immunoSEQ multiplex PCR; TCRdb keeps only in-frame clonotypes and omits some of them. The data contain 130,000 or so clones, 93% of them singletons. The sample consisted of peripheral blood, taken on day 0 of AZD1222 vaccination. The source is an adult in good health. Both conserved end residues are part of each CDR3. The D gene is left open where the match is weak. Where a row states a size, it is once, few, many or the class of an expanded clone; other rows omit it.

V gene: TRBV28; D gene: TRBD1; clone size: -; J gene: TRBJ2-7; CDR3 protein: CASRSGQQYEQYF; CDR3 DNA: TGTGCCAGCAGATCGGGACAGCAGTACGAGCAGTACTTC
V gene: TRBV6-5; D gene: -; clone size: -; J gene: TRBJ1-2; CDR3 protein: CASSPGHANYGYTF; CDR3 DNA: TGTGCCAGCAGCCCCGGACATGCTAACTATGGCTACACCTTC
V gene: TRBV7-9; D gene: -; clone size: -; J gene: TRBJ2-7; CDR3 protein: CASSRLGTASSYEQYF; CDR3 DNA: TGTGCCAGCAGCCGACTTGGGACGGCCTCGTCCTACGAGCAGTACTTC
V gene: TRBV7-2; D gene: TRBD1; clone size: -; J gene: TRBJ1-1; CDR3 protein: CASSPRQGTNTEAFF; CDR3 DNA: TGTGCCAGCAGCCCACGACAGGGGACAAACACTGAAGCTTTCTTT
V gene: TRBV18; D gene: -; clone size: -; J gene: TRBJ1-1; CDR3 protein: CASSPQWNTEAFF; CDR3 DNA: TGTGCCAGCTCACCACAATGGAACACTGAAGCTTTCTTT
V gene: TRBV11-2; D gene: TRBD2; clone size: -; J gene: TRBJ2-1; CDR3 protein: CASSAHSGRVYNEQFF; CDR3 DNA: TGTGCCAGCAGCGCCCATAGCGGGAGGGTCTACAATGAGCAGTTCTTC
V gene: TRBV10-1; D gene: -; clone size: -; J gene: TRBJ1-6; CDR3 protein: CASSSDPSDSPLHF; CDR3 DNA: TGCGCCAGCAGTTCGGACCCCTCGGACTCACCCCTCCACTTT
V gene: TRBV10-2; D gene: TRBD1; clone size: once; J gene: TRBJ2-4; CDR3 protein: CASSGGGQGFGIQYF; CDR3 DNA: TGCGCCAGCAGTGGAGGGGGACAGGGGTTCGGCATTCAGTACTTC
V gene: TRBV7-9; D gene: TRBD1; clone size: -; J gene: TRBJ2-1; CDR3 protein: CASSPQSGTGDNEQFF; CDR3 DNA: TGTGCCAGCAGCCCCCAGAGTGGGACAGGAGACAATGAGCAGTTCTTC
V gene: TRBV5-1; D gene: TRBD1; clone size: -; J gene: TRBJ1-1; CDR3 protein: CASSLVTGVNTEAFF; CDR3 DNA: TGCGCCAGCAGCTTGGTCACAGGGGTGAACACTGAAGCTTTCTTT
V gene: TRBV7-6; D gene: TRBD2; clone size: once; J gene: TRBJ2-1; CDR3 protein: CASSSWAGGLYNEQFF; CDR3 DNA: TGTGCCAGCAGCTCTTGGGCGGGAGGACTCTACAATGAGCAGTTCTTC
V gene: TRBV9; D gene: -; clone size: -; J gene: TRBJ2-3; CDR3 protein: CASSVDGGIPDTQYF; CDR3 DNA: TGTGCCAGCAGCGTAGATGGGGGGATACCAGATACGCAGTATTTT
V gene: TRBV2; D gene: -; clone size: -; J gene: TRBJ2-7; CDR3 protein: CASSPSAYEQYF; CDR3 DNA: TGTGCCAGCAGCCCAAGCGCTTACGAGCAGTACTTC
V gene: TRBV24-1; D gene: -; clone size: -; J gene: TRBJ2-5; CDR3 protein: CATSDLRYETQYF; CDR3 DNA: TGTGCCACCAGTGATCTACGATATGAGACCCAGTACTTC
V gene: TRBV7-2; D gene: TRBD2; clone size: -; J gene: TRBJ2-2; CDR3 protein: CASSLEGLAGEEDTGELFF; CDR3 DNA: TGTGCCAGCAGCTTAGAGGGACTAGCGGGAGAAGAGGACACCGGGGAGCTGTTTTTT
V gene: TRBV7-8; D gene: -; clone size: -; J gene: TRBJ1-5; CDR3 protein: CASSLINQPQHF; CDR3 DNA: TGTGCCAGCAGCTTAATAAATCAGCCCCAGCATTTT
V gene: TRBV7-9; D gene: TRBD1; clone size: -; J gene: TRBJ1-2; CDR3 protein: CASSLGGQGGGYGYTF; CDR3 DNA: TGTGCCAGCAGCTTAGGCGGACAGGGAGGCGGCTATGGCTACACCTTC
V gene: TRBV5-4; D gene: -; clone size: -; J gene: TRBJ1-6; CDR3 protein: CASSPGGSSYNSPLHF; CDR3 DNA: TGTGCCAGCAGCCCGGGGGGGAGCTCCTATAATTCACCCCTCCACTTT